The clone carrying this T cell receptor beta chain was detected many times. Its antigen is not identified. TCRdb redid the calling of the reads with MiXCR, one entry per CDR3 protein. The data hold 300,000 to 400,000 distinct CDR3 sequences, with just under 30% observed a single time. The entry originates in a study of T cell repertoires in cytomegalovirus infection. Background on the study: Public TCR beta signature analysis indicated the presence of both CMV infection and matching HLA type. Findings and limits, study-wide: The response measured ex vivo was dominated by TCR beta clonotypes (HLA-C-restricted and CMV-specific).

Germline V gene data show CDR1 as ENHRY and CDR2 as SYGVKD. CDR3 length equals 13 residues. Trimming took off 5 bases at V and 4 bases at J, with 11 bases between the two ends. The sequenced sample was cultured PBMCs, obtained from culture after CMV antigen stimulation. V usage is TRBV10-3 and J usage is TRBJ2-5; D possibly corresponds to TRBD1 (5 bases). The sequence derives from a human donor in good health (CMV status not recorded). Some clones in this sample may be carry-over from other donors' samples. CDR3 sequence reads: CAISRGLGETQYF. The CDR3 DNA sequence: TGTGCCATCAGTAGGGGATTGGGAGAGACCCAGTACTTC.